The next 8 T cell receptor beta chains were all read from a single sample in a study of OX40 agonist ivuxolimab in advanced cancers. TCRdb's copy holds only in-frame clones and misses some; the assay was immunoSEQ multiplex PCR. The table includes more than 50,000 clones, 85% to 90% detected once. The source was CD4+ or CD8+ T cells sorted from blood, collected in a trial of the OX40 agonist ivuxolimab. The receptor source for this set is an adult with an advanced solid tumor such as melanoma, head and neck, liver or kidney cancer.

This chain links TRBV5-1 with TRBJ2-7; 12 bases fit TRBD1. Germline CDR1 reads SGHRS; CDR2 reads YFSETQ. The CDR3 runs 14 residues. Trimming cost V 4 bases and J 7 bases; bases outside gene matches: 6. CDR3 amino acids: CASSPGTGGVEQYF. DNA of the CDR3: TGCGCCAGCAGCCCCGGGACAGGGGGCGTAGAGCAGTACTTC.

The CDR3 loop reads CASSLGGPGSGKNEQFF. Here the CDR3 DNA reads TGTGCCAGCAGCTTAGGGGGTCCCGGTAGCGGGAAGAATGAGCAGTTCTTC. This sequence joins TRBV7-8 and TRBJ2-1; TRBD2 aligns across 8 bases. This CDR3 is built from 17 residues. CDR1 SGHVS and CDR2 FQNEAQ come from the germline V gene. V shed 1 base, J shed 7 bases, and the junction held 12 bases outside the gene matches.

This sequence joins TRBV6-1 and TRBJ2-7; 11 bases are shared with TRBD2. The CDR3 is made up of 14 amino acids. After removal of 4 bases from V and 2 bases from J, the junction contained 1 base not matched to a gene. The V gene's germline CDR1 is MNHNS and CDR2 SASEGT. For the CDR3, the DNA is TGTGCCAGCAGTGTGGGACTAGCGGCCTACGAGCAGTACTTC. Translation: CASSVGLAAYEQYF.

Note on this clone: The same CDR3 is also encoded by other DNA sequences in this sample. The chain recombines TRBV27 with TRBJ2-1; D tentatively reads TRBD1 or TRBD2 (5 bases each). Trimming removed 2 bases at V and 4 bases at J, with 6 bases between. The CDR3 totals 13 residues. The germline gives CDR1 MNHEY, CDR2 SMNVEV (reference sequence). CDR3 residues: CASSLGGYNEQFF. In DNA form, the CDR3 reads TGTGCCAGCAGTTTAGGGGGATACAATGAGCAGTTCTTC.

The CDR3 nucleotides read TGTGCCAGCAGTGACCGACTACTAGGAGGCTACACCTTC. Translating gives CASSDRLLGGYTF. The genes are TRBV27 and TRBJ1-2; D is unclear. Germline V gives CDR1 MNHEY, CDR2 SMNVEV (reference sequence). Deletions cut 5 bases from V and 8 bases from J, with 15 bases between. The CDR3 consists of 13 residues.

J is TRBJ2-7 and V is TRBV28, with D perhaps matching TRBD2 (5 bases). V gave up 3 bases and J gave up 0 bases, with 9 bases separating them. The CDR3 runs 14 residues. Germline loops: CDR1 MDHEN, CDR2 SYDVKM. The CDR3 is CASSFWRASYEQYF. As DNA, the CDR3 is TGTGCCAGCAGTTTTTGGCGGGCCTCCTACGAGCAGTACTTC.

The CDR3 is CASSSSGNYGYTF. The DNA for the CDR3 is TGTGCCAGTAGCTCATCGGGGAACTATGGCTACACCTTC. The chain uses TRBV19 and TRBJ1-2; D not certain. Trimming cost V 6 bases and J 2 bases, with 10 bases left between them. CDR1 is LNHDA and CDR2 is SQIVND in the germline V gene (reference sequence). The CDR3 is 13 amino acids.

CDR3 nucleotide sequence: TGTGCCTGGAGTGTACAGACGAACACTGAAGCTTTCTTT. Translation: CAWSVQTNTEAFF. The chain links TRBV30 to TRBJ1-1; D is unclear. The CDR3 totals 13 residues. Trimming took 0 bases from V and 1 from J, leaving 6 bases between them. Germline values: CDR1 GTSNPN, CDR2 SVGIG (reference sequence). The full variable domain, with the rest looked up from reference TRBV30 and TRBJ1-1, is SQTIHQWPATLVQPVGSPLSLECTVEGTSNPNLYWYRQAAGRGLQLLFYSVGIGQISSEVPQNLSASRPQDRQFILSSKKLLLSDSGFYLCAWSVQTNTEAFFGQGTRLTVV.